Below are 27 T cell receptor beta chains sequenced from a single sample in a study of neurological immune-mediated disorders. A single record per CDR3 protein comes from TCRdb applying MiXCR to the 5' RACE reads. The sample has roughly 60,000 distinct CDR3 sequences; about 4.2% are singletons. Material for sequencing was CD4+ T cells from blood. All receptors derive from a woman in her thirties or forties with multiple sclerosis.

There are many counts of this clonotype. This rearrangement joins TRBV20-1 to TRBJ2-1; no clear D gene. V shed 0 bases and J shed 7 bases, with 19 bases lying between them. The CDR3 has 16 residues. The germline V gene has CDR1 DFQATT and CDR2 SNEGSKA (reference sequence). CDR3 in amino acids: CSARDSRLLFDNEQFF. The DNA for the CDR3 is TGCAGTGCTAGAGATTCTAGGCTCCTCTTTGATAATGAGCAGTTCTTC.

At least ten counts were recorded for this clonotype. This chain links TRBV9 with TRBJ2-4, with D uncertain. The CDR3 totals 14 residues. The germline V and J ends were trimmed by 0 bases and 0 bases, with 4 bases remaining between them. Germline values: CDR1 SGDLS, CDR2 YYNGEE. The CDR3 DNA follows: TGTGCCAGCAGCGTAGACTTAGCCAAAAACATTCAGTACTTC. Protein sequence: CASSVDLAKNIQYF. The whole variable domain, filled in from reference TRBV9 and TRBJ2-4, reads DSGVTQTPKHLITATGQRVTLRCSPRSGDLSVYWYQQSLDQGLQFLIQYYNGEERAKGNILERFSAQQFPDLHSELNLSSLELGDSALYFCASSVDLAKNIQYFGAGTRLSVL.

This clonotype was counted ten times or more. V and J are TRBV4-1 and TRBJ2-7, with D uncertain. V gave up 4 bases and J gave up 6 bases, with 22 bases separating them. Germline V gene lookup returns CDR1 MGHRA and CDR2 YSYEKL. This CDR3 region has 16 residues. The CDR3 sequence is CASSLVPPGPPGEQYF. CDR3 coding DNA: TGCGCCAGCAGCCTAGTCCCACCGGGCCCCCCGGGCGAGCAGTACTTC.

This clonotype was seen many times. The V and J genes are TRBV5-1 and TRBJ1-1; D is possibly TRBD1 (5 bases). Trimming removed 3 bases from V and 5 bases from J, with 17 bases in between. Germline V gene sequence: CDR1 SGHRS, CDR2 YFSETQ. The CDR3 is 15 amino acids. The CDR3 DNA sequence: TGCGCCAGCAGCTCGACTGGGACGTTTGGGACTGAAGCTTTCTTT. Amino acid sequence: CASSSTGTFGTEAFF. The full variable domain, in which reference TRBV5-1 and TRBJ1-1 provide the parts outside the CDR3, is KAGVTQTPRYLIKTRGQQVTLSCSPISGHRSVSWYQQTPGQGLQFLFEYFSETQRNKGNFPGRFSGRQFSNSRSEMNVSTLELGDSALYLCASSSTGTFGTEAFFGQGTRLTVV.

This clonotype was observed many times. The V and J genes are TRBV6-1 and TRBJ2-7; perhaps TRBD1 as D (5 bases). Germline CDR1 MNHNS, CDR2 SASEGT. V was cut by 7 bases and J by 5 bases, with 12 bases left in between. The CDR3 length is 12 residues. The CDR3 DNA is TGTGCCAGCAACCCAGGGCATCACGAGCAGTACTTC. This gives the protein CASNPGHHEQYF.

In this sample, this clonotype turned up many times. This chain uses TRBV7-3 with TRBJ2-1, with 11 bases that match TRBD1. V trimming: 5 bases; J trimming: 8 bases; junction bases outside the gene matches: 8. The length of the CDR3 is 15 residues. Per germline, CDR1 SGHTA and CDR2 FQGTGA. CDR3 loop: CASSARTGGGDEQFF. CDR3 sequence (DNA): TGTGCCAGCAGCGCCCGGACAGGGGGCGGGGATGAGCAGTTCTTC.

This clonotype occurred many times. The chain is built from TRBV6-8 and TRBJ2-7, with a weak D call TRBD2 (7 bases). The V end lost 2 bases, the J end lost 7 bases, and 15 bases lay between the germline ends. Germline V gene sequence: CDR1 MNHGY, CDR2 SAAAGT. This CDR3 comprises 14 residues. CDR3 bases: TGTGCCAGCAGTTACCCCCGGGGGGCGCAGGAGCAGTACTTC. Amino acid sequence: CASSYPRGAQEQYF.

This clonotype showed up many times. The rearrangement joins TRBV3-1 to TRBJ2-2; 10 bases are a match to TRBD1. This CDR3 is built from 15 residues. Germline V CDR1 and CDR2: LGHDT, YNNKEL (reference sequence). The V segment lost 5 bases and the J segment 7 bases; nucleotides outside the gene matches: 7. The CDR3, as DNA: TGTGCCAGCAGCTACGGGACAGGGGAAGGCGGGGAGCTGTTTTTT. Translated, it gives CASSYGTGEGGELFF.

In this sample, this clonotype turned up many times. The J gene is TRBJ2-2, the V gene TRBV3-1; D uncertain. V shed 8 bases and J shed 0 bases, with 7 bases lying between them. Looked up from germline, CDR1 is LGHDT and CDR2 is YNNKEL (reference sequence). The CDR3 covers 13 residues. CDR3: CASRTANTGELFF. The CDR3 DNA reads TGTGCCAGCCGGACGGCGAACACCGGGGAGCTGTTTTTT.

This clonotype was seen many times. The chain couples TRBV6-5 to TRBJ1-2, with TRBD1 matching over 10 bases. Germline V gene data show CDR1 as MNHEY and CDR2 as SVGAGI. The CDR3 is 14 amino acids. CDR3 nucleotides: TGTGTCGCACCGGGACAGGGGAATCGCTATGGCTACACCTTC. Its translation is CVAPGQGNRYGYTF.

This clonotype has just a few counts. The gene calls are TRBV20-1 and TRBJ2-1, with TRBD2 identical over 9 bases. The V segment lost 6 bases and the J segment 7 bases; nucleotides outside the gene matches: 10. Germline V gene data show CDR1 as DFQATT and CDR2 as SNEGSKA (reference sequence). The CDR3 spans 14 residues. The CDR3 DNA follows: TGCAGTGCCTTAGCGGGGGCTATTTTAAATGAGCAGTTCTTC. Translation gives CSALAGAILNEQFF.

This clonotype has only a few counts. V and J are TRBV24-1 and TRBJ2-3, with 8 bases identical to TRBD1. After removal of 2 bases from V and 3 bases from J, the junction contained 6 bases not matched to a gene. The V gene's germline CDR1 is KGHDR and CDR2 SFDVKD. The CDR3 contains 16 residues. The CDR3 bases are TGTGCCACCAGTGATTACCGGGACAGGCGAACAGATACGCAGTATTTT. Its protein is CATSDYRDRRTDTQYF.

Many counts were recorded for this clonotype. V gene TRBV5-1 combines with J gene TRBJ2-2, with a possible D match to TRBD1 (6 bases). The CDR3 has 15 amino acids. Germline CDR1 SGHRS, CDR2 YFSETQ. Trimming left V 2 bases short and J 5 bases short, with 13 bases between. This CDR3 reads CASSFGQGMTGELFF. The DNA of the CDR3 is TGCGCCAGCAGCTTTGGCCAGGGGATGACCGGGGAGCTGTTTTTT.

This clonotype was seen ten or more times. This sequence joins TRBV7-6 and TRBJ2-2, with a possible D match to TRBD1 (6 bases). V lost 2 bases and J lost 4, with 14 bases in between. The CDR3 covers 16 residues. Per the germline V gene, CDR1 is SGHVS and CDR2 is FNYEAQ. CDR3: CASSLQGKMSTGELFF. The CDR3 nucleotides read TGTGCCAGCAGCTTACAGGGGAAGATGAGCACCGGGGAGCTGTTTTTT.

This clonotype has a count of ten or more. The rearrangement links TRBV4-1 to TRBJ2-5; 7 nucleotides match TRBD1. The CDR3 sequence is 17 residues long. J lost 2 bases, V lost 0 bases, and 9 bases had no gene match. Germline assignment: CDR1 MGHRA and CDR2 YSYEKL. This CDR3 is CASSQDYHRGLQETQYF. The CDR3 DNA is TGCGCCAGCAGCCAAGATTATCACAGGGGCCTTCAAGAGACCCAGTACTTC.

This clonotype was observed at least ten times. The chain combines TRBV5-1 with TRBJ1-6; 7 nucleotides agree with TRBD1. CDR3 length equals 15 residues. Trimming took 4 bases from V and 10 from J; bases not matched to a gene: 11. Germline V lookup: CDR1 SGHRS, CDR2 YFSETQ. CDR3 coding DNA: TGCGCCAGCAGCCGGGAGGGGGCAGGGAGCTCACCCCTCCACTTT. Translating gives CASSREGAGSSPLHF.

This clonotype was recorded many times. The gene calls are TRBV12-3 or TRBV12-4 and TRBJ2-7; 12 nucleotides match TRBD1. Unmatched junction bases numbered 3, after V lost 7 bases and J lost 2 bases. The CDR3 has 14 amino acids. The CDR3 sequence is CASTGTGGTYEQYF. CDR3 DNA sequence: TGTGCCAGCACCGGGACAGGGGGCACCTACGAGCAGTACTTC.

The table lists this clonotype with many counts. The CDR3 here is CSAPRQGKQPQHF. The CDR3 DNA sequence: TGCAGTGCTCCTAGACAGGGAAAACAGCCCCAGCATTTT. The V gene is TRBV20-1, the J gene TRBJ1-5; 7 bases match TRBD1. Trimming took 5 bases from V and 7 from J; bases not matched to a gene: 8. CDR1 is DFQATT, CDR2 SNEGSKA, per germline (reference sequence). The CDR3 sequence is 13 residues long.

This clonotype has ten or more counts. The chain combines TRBV18 with TRBJ2-6; the match to TRBD2 covers 7 bases. This CDR3 comprises 18 residues. The germline CDR1 and CDR2 sequences are KGHSH and LQKENI. V lost 0 bases and J lost 0; bases outside the gene matches: 5. Here the CDR3 reads CASSPPPGGTSGANVLTF. CDR3 bases: TGTGCCAGCTCACCACCCCCCGGGGGGACCTCTGGGGCCAACGTCCTGACTTTC. Together with reference TRBV18 and TRBJ2-6, the CDR3 gives the full variable domain: NAGVMQNPRHLVRRRGQEARLRCSPMKGHSHVYWYRQLPEEGLKFMVYLQKENIIDESGMPKERFSAEFPKEGPSILRIQQVVRGDSAAYFCASSPPPGGTSGANVLTFGAGSRLTVL.

In its sample, this clonotype was seen many times. The chain carries TRBV12-3 or TRBV12-4 and TRBJ1-6; perhaps TRBD1 as D (6 bases). The CDR3 length is 14 residues. The V and J ends lost 6 bases and 5 bases respectively, with 11 bases between them. CDR3 protein: CASSLDRNNSPLHF. The CDR3 DNA follows: TGTGCCAGCAGCCTCGACAGGAATAATTCACCCCTCCACTTT.

This clonotype was counted ten times or more. The chain carries TRBV4-1 and TRBJ1-3; D is undetermined. Trimming left V 5 bases short and J 0 bases short, with 17 bases between. Germline V gene lookup returns CDR1 MGHRA and CDR2 YSYEKL. This CDR3 comprises 17 residues. The CDR3 nucleotides read TGCGCCAGCAGCACCCGAGTCACATCCAACTCTGGAAACACCATATATTTT. Encoded protein: CASSTRVTSNSGNTIYF.

In its sample, this clonotype was seen many times. The rearrangement uses TRBV21-1 and TRBJ2-1; TRBD2 is the table's D call and was not checked against the DNA. TRBV21-1 corresponds to a pseudogene. CDR3 length: 14 residues. CDR3 sequence reads: CASSSQGGPNEQFF. The CDR3 nucleotides are TGTGCCAGCAGCTCTCAAGGAGGGCCCAATGAGCAGTTCTTC.

At least ten counts were recorded for this clonotype. The chain uses TRBV9 and TRBJ2-7, with 10 positions matching TRBD2. Germline V gives CDR1 SGDLS, CDR2 YYNGEE. This CDR3 has 14 residues. V trimming: 1 base; J trimming: 6 bases; junction bases outside the gene matches: 4. The CDR3 spells CASSVPASGGEQYF. As DNA, the CDR3 is TGTGCCAGCAGCGTACCTGCTAGCGGGGGCGAGCAGTACTTC.

This clonotype was detected many times. The chain recombines TRBV5-1 with TRBJ2-7; D is possibly TRBD2 (5 bases). This CDR3 has 15 residues. Trimming removed 4 bases at V and 0 bases at J, with 14 bases between. Germline V gene sequence: CDR1 SGHRS, CDR2 YFSETQ. CDR3 sequence reads: CASSLGAAGSYEQYF. The CDR3 DNA sequence: TGCGCCAGCAGCCTGGGCGCCGCGGGCTCCTACGAGCAGTACTTC.

Many counts were recorded for this clonotype. The chain combines TRBV7-9 with TRBJ2-5, with 8 nucleotides matching TRBD1. The junction had 6 bases not matched to a gene; V was cut back by 5 bases and J by 1 base. Looked up from germline, CDR1 is SEHNR and CDR2 is FQNEAQ (reference sequence). The CDR3 spans 15 residues. In DNA form, the CDR3 reads TGTGCCAGCAGCGACCGGGACAGGCGCCAAGAGACCCAGTACTTC. Protein: CASSDRDRRQETQYF.

This clonotype has ten or more counts. A read error may account for a junction end that differs from germline. The chain has TRBV3-1 and TRBJ2-7; TRBD2 might be the D (7 bases). The CDR3 contains 13 residues. Germline V gives CDR1 LGHDT, CDR2 YNNKEL (reference sequence). CDR3 amino acids: CVSSQGGGDEQYF. The CDR3 DNA reads as TGTGTCAGCAGCCAAGGAGGGGGGGACGAGCAGTACTTC.

In its sample, this clonotype was seen many times. The J gene is TRBJ2-7, the V gene TRBV20-1; D perhaps matches TRBD2 (5 bases). V was shortened by 4 bases and J by 3 bases, with 13 bases between the two germline ends. The CDR3 length is 13 residues. Germline values: CDR1 DFQATT, CDR2 SNEGSKA (reference sequence). The DNA of the CDR3 is TGCAGTGCTATACGGGGTGGTGGCTACGAGCAGTACTTC. Protein product: CSAIRGGGYEQYF.